These 22 T cell receptor beta chains originate from one sample sequenced in a study of neurological immune-mediated disorders (dated by TCRdb to 2018 to 2020). The library relied on 5' RACE. The sequencer listed for this sample is Illumina HiSeq 2500. Clones were called with MiXCR by TCRdb after fastp trimmed the public reads at Q25, and only in-frame beta chains were retained. CDR3 protein duplicates are merged, each entry listing the most common genes and DNA. The sample data list over 25,000 distinct CDR3 sequences, and approximately 24% of these were observed just once. 25% to 30% of the sample is held by the ten biggest clonotypes. Sequences were obtained from CD4+ T cells from blood. Receptor source: a man over 45 with HTLV-1-associated myelopathy (HAM/TSP).

Details on this clonotype: Its ends do not fully match the called genes, so a read error is possible. The V call is TRBV7-7, the J call TRBJ2-7; a possible D gene is TRBD1 (5 bases). CDR1 and CDR2 from the germline V gene are SSHAT and FNYEAQ (reference sequence). The CDR3 contains 12 residues. The CDR3 spells CAIQIGAYELYF. DNA for the CDR3: TGTGCCATCCAAATAGGGGCTTACGAGCTGTACTTC.

The gene calls are TRBV7-9 and TRBJ2-3, with 9 nucleotides matching TRBD1. CDR1 and CDR2 from the germline V gene are SEHNR and FQNEAQ (reference sequence). Trimming took 2 bases from V and 8 from J; bases not matched to a gene: 8. The CDR3 is 15 residues long. CDR3 residues: CASSLRDRDSGTQYF. The CDR3 bases are TGTGCCAGCAGCTTAAGGGACAGGGACTCGGGTACGCAGTATTTT.

This clonotype was counted at least ten times. For the CDR3, the DNA is TGCAGTGCTAGGAGGGGTAGCGGGAGGGCGAATGAGCAGTTCTTC. Translated, it gives CSARRGSGRANEQFF. The chain employs TRBV20-1 and TRBJ2-1, with 11 bases fitting TRBD2. CDR3 size: 15 residues. Germline V lookup: CDR1 DFQATT, CDR2 SNEGSKA (reference sequence). J gave up 7 bases and V 3 bases, and 8 bases lay outside the gene matches.

This clonotype has at least ten counts. V gene TRBV5-1 combines with J gene TRBJ1-1; D is possibly TRBD1 (5 bases). Germline V lookup: CDR1 SGHRS, CDR2 YFSETQ. With 4 bases removed from V and 0 bases from J, the gap between germline ends came to 13 bases. The CDR3 runs 15 residues. The CDR3, as DNA: TGCGCCAGCAGCCCTTTTTTGGACATGAACACTGAAGCTTTCTTT. This gives the protein CASSPFLDMNTEAFF.

This clonotype was seen ten or more times. The chain's CDR3 is CSARPGVAGQETQYF. The CDR3 nucleotides are TGCAGTGCTAGACCCGGAGTAGCGGGGCAAGAGACCCAGTACTTC. The rearrangement joins TRBV20-1 to TRBJ2-5; 8 bases align to TRBD2. The CDR3 contains 15 residues. The V and J ends lost 2 bases and 2 bases, in that order; junction bases with no gene match: 7. The V gene's germline CDR1 is DFQATT and CDR2 SNEGSKA (reference sequence).

This clonotype was observed at least ten times. The chain employs TRBV3-1 and TRBJ1-1, with D unclear. V was pared by 4 bases and J by 2 bases, with 5 bases between. The CDR3 contains 12 residues. Germline loops: CDR1 LGHDT, CDR2 YNNKEL (reference sequence). The CDR3 is CASSRVNTEAFF. The CDR3 DNA sequence: TGTGCCAGCAGCCGGGTAAACACTGAAGCTTTCTTT.

In its sample, this clonotype was seen many times. V gene TRBV5-1 combines with J gene TRBJ1-1, with TRBD1 as a possible D gene (6 bases). The CDR3 runs 14 residues. The V and J ends lost 4 bases and 2 bases respectively, with 12 bases between them. Germline V gene sequence: CDR1 SGHRS, CDR2 YFSETQ. The CDR3 reads CASSPGQTNTEAFF. The CDR3 nucleotides are TGCGCCAGCAGCCCTGGACAGACTAACACTGAAGCTTTCTTT.

This clonotype appeared many times. The chain joins TRBV20-1 to TRBJ2-6; TRBD1 or TRBD2 may be the D gene (5 bases each). Trimming left V 2 bases short and J 0 bases short, with 14 bases between. CDR3 length equals 17 residues. Germline V gene lookup returns CDR1 DFQATT and CDR2 SNEGSKA (reference sequence). CDR3 region: CSARSPGRLSGANVLTF. CDR3 DNA sequence: TGCAGTGCTAGATCGCCAGGGAGACTCTCTGGGGCCAACGTCCTGACTTTC.

This clonotype was picked up many times. The rearrangement uses TRBV5-1 and TRBJ2-1; D is uncertain. V was shortened by 3 bases and J by 4 bases, with 5 bases between the two germline ends. This CDR3 contains 12 residues. Germline loops: CDR1 SGHRS, CDR2 YFSETQ. The CDR3 bases are TGCGCCAGCAGCTGGGATTACAATGAGCAGTTCTTC. It encodes CASSWDYNEQFF.

A word on this clonotype: Compared with germline, one end of the junction differs, possibly owing to a read error. The chain is built from TRBV3-1 and TRBJ1-3; weak D call: TRBD1 (5 bases). Germline CDR1 reads LGHDT; CDR2 reads YNNKEL (reference sequence). This CDR3 region has 15 residues. DNA of the CDR3: TGTGTCAGCAGCCCGGGGACGGGCTCTGGAAACACCATATATTTT. Amino acids: CVSSPGTGSGNTIYF.

The chain is built from TRBV20-1 and TRBJ1-1; tentatively, D is TRBD1 (5 bases). V lost 3 bases, J lost 0 bases, and 20 bases lay in between. The CDR3 contains 17 residues. Looked up from germline, CDR1 is DFQATT and CDR2 is SNEGSKA (reference sequence). Here the CDR3 DNA reads TGCAGTGCTAGGGCGGGACGCCGGCAGGTCCTGAACACTGAAGCTTTCTTT. As protein: CSARAGRRQVLNTEAFF.

This clonotype was recorded at least ten times. V usage is TRBV10-3 and J usage is TRBJ2-7; 10 bases map to TRBD1. This CDR3 comprises 15 residues. Trimming took 6 bases from V and 2 from J; bases not matched to a gene: 7. Germline CDR1 and CDR2: ENHRY and SYGVKD. CDR3 DNA sequence: TGTGCCATCAGAACTTCAGACAGGGGGCCCTACGAGCAGTACTTC. This gives the protein CAIRTSDRGPYEQYF.

In this sample, this clonotype turned up many times. The chain recombines TRBV20-1 with TRBJ2-5; 8 bases match TRBD2. This CDR3 comprises 14 residues. Trimming took 6 bases from V and 2 from J; bases not matched to a gene: 8. The germline V gene has CDR1 DFQATT and CDR2 SNEGSKA (reference sequence). CDR3 sequence reads: CSAEAGDLQETQYF. As DNA, the CDR3 is TGCAGTGCGGAAGCGGGGGACCTGCAAGAGACCCAGTACTTC.

The CDR3 here is CASSVTGGVNEQFF. CDR3 DNA: TGTGCCAGTAGTGTGACAGGGGGAGTCAATGAGCAGTTCTTC. The V gene is TRBV19, the J gene TRBJ2-1; 9 bases line up with TRBD1. Unmatched junction bases numbered 5, after V lost 5 bases and J lost 6 bases. Germline values: CDR1 LNHDA, CDR2 SQIVND (reference sequence). The CDR3 covers 14 residues.

This clonotype showed up many times. The CDR3 nucleotides read TGTGCCAGCAGTTTAATTCTAGCCAAAAACATTCAGTACTTC. This sequence encodes CASSLILAKNIQYF. This chain links TRBV12-3 or TRBV12-4 with TRBJ2-4; no reliable D call. Trimming cost V 2 bases and J 0 bases, with 5 bases left between them. This CDR3 is built from 14 residues.

This clonotype was detected only a few times. The chain carries TRBV5-1 and TRBJ2-3, with 8 bases that match TRBD1. This CDR3 region has 14 residues. V dropped 7 bases and J dropped 3; count of bases not matched to a gene: 7. The V gene's germline CDR1 is SGHRS and CDR2 YFSETQ. The CDR3 region has the DNA TGCGCCAGCCGGCCGACAGGGGATACAGATACGCAGTATTTT. Amino acid sequence: CASRPTGDTDTQYF.

This clonotype is labeled medium-sized (0.01 to 0.1%). The gene calls are TRBV20-1 and TRBJ1-2; D perhaps matches TRBD1 (6 bases). Germline loops: CDR1 DFQATT, CDR2 SNEGSKA (reference sequence). Trimming took 6 bases from V and 8 from J, leaving 13 bases between them. The CDR3 has 11 residues. The DNA for the CDR3 is TGCAGTGCCGAGAGGGGGGACGGCTACACCTTC. Its protein is CSAERGDGYTF.

This clonotype was recorded at least ten times. J is TRBJ2-2 and V is TRBV18; the D gene is possibly TRBD1 (6 bases). V was pared by 6 bases and J by 4 bases, with 9 bases between. Germline loops: CDR1 KGHSH, CDR2 LQKENI. This CDR3 comprises 13 residues. The CDR3 loop reads CASSLDSTGELFF. The DNA for the CDR3 is TGTGCCAGCTCCCTGGACAGCACCGGGGAGCTGTTTTTT. Based on the CDR3 plus reference TRBV18 and TRBJ2-2, the full variable domain is NAGVMQNPRHLVRRRGQEARLRCSPMKGHSHVYWYRQLPEEGLKFMVYLQKENIIDESGMPKERFSAEFPKEGPSILRIQQVVRGDSAAYFCASSLDSTGELFFGEGSRLTVL.

This clonotype is large in the sample. The chain links TRBV5-1 to TRBJ2-1; no reliable D call. Trimming pared 5 bases from V and 10 bases from J, leaving 16 bases between. Germline lookup yields CDR1 SGHRS and CDR2 YFSETQ. There are 13 residues in the CDR3. DNA of the CDR3: TGCGCCAGCAGGTACACTGGGCCCGGGGAGCAGTTCTTC. Translating gives CASRYTGPGEQFF.

This clonotype was seen many times. The chain has TRBV5-5 and TRBJ1-4; D gene uncertain. The V gene's germline CDR1 is SGHKS and CDR2 YYEKEE (reference sequence). Between the trimmed V and J ends, which lost 2 bases and 0 bases, there was a span of 11 bases. The CDR3 has 16 residues. CDR3 DNA sequence: TGTGCCAGCAGCTTTCTTATAAAGGCAACTAATGAAAAACTGTTTTTT. Translated: CASSFLIKATNEKLFF.

CDR3 sequence reads: CSALRGASTDTQYF. In DNA, the CDR3 is TGCAGTGCCCTCAGGGGGGCTAGCACAGATACGCAGTATTTT. This chain links TRBV20-1 with TRBJ2-3, with D tentatively TRBD1 (7 bases). Germline V gives CDR1 DFQATT, CDR2 SNEGSKA (reference sequence). Trimming removed 6 bases from V and 0 bases from J, with 13 bases in between. The CDR3 has 14 residues.

The chain links TRBV20-1 to TRBJ1-4; D remains ambiguous. Per the germline V gene, CDR1 is DFQATT and CDR2 is SNEGSKA (reference sequence). This CDR3 has 12 amino acids. As DNA, the CDR3 is TGCGGCTATAATCCAACTAATGAAAAACTGTTTTTT. Translating gives CGYNPTNEKLFF.